Listed below are T cell receptor beta chains from one sample, sequenced in a study of OX40 agonist ivuxolimab in advanced cancers. Here immunoSEQ multiplex PCR was the method, and the copy in TCRdb shows in-frame clones only, minus some. This sample carries 70,000 to 85,000 clones, around 94% of them seen once, and the ten largest clones take around 4.8%. The sequencing used CD4+ or CD8+ T cells sorted from blood, collected in a trial of the OX40 agonist ivuxolimab. Receptor source: an adult with an advanced solid tumor such as melanoma, head and neck, liver or kidney cancer. CDR3s include the opening cysteine and the closing phenylalanine or tryptophan. The order of the fields is J gene, clone size, D gene, V gene, CDR3 protein, CDR3 DNA. A D gene is named only where the DNA matches it firmly. Not every row has a clone size; where given, it reads once, few, many or a size class.

J gene: TRBJ2-3; clone size: NA; D gene: TRBD2; V gene: TRBV13; CDR3 protein: CASSFGWTSGTDTQYF; CDR3 DNA: TGTGCCAGCAGCTTTGGTTGGACTAGCGGGACAGATACGCAGTATTTT
J gene: TRBJ1-4; clone size: NA; D gene: NA; V gene: TRBV14; CDR3 protein: CASSPLVRDGELFF; CDR3 DNA: TGTGCCAGCAGCCCCCTGGTCCGGGATGGTGAACTGTTTTTT
J gene: TRBJ2-7; clone size: once; D gene: NA; V gene: TRBV20-1; CDR3 protein: CSARHPGYLHF; CDR3 DNA: TGCAGTGCTAGACATCCGGGATACCTCCACTTC
J gene: TRBJ2-3; clone size: NA; D gene: TRBD2; V gene: TRBV19; CDR3 protein: CASSSRGTSGRRSDTQYF; CDR3 DNA: TGTGCCAGTAGTTCCCGAGGGACTAGCGGGAGGAGGTCAGATACGCAGTATTTT
J gene: TRBJ1-1; clone size: NA; D gene: NA; V gene: TRBV5-1; CDR3 protein: CASSRDGGNGEAFF; CDR3 DNA: TGCGCCAGCAGCCGGGACGGGGGGAACGGTGAAGCTTTCTTT
J gene: TRBJ2-7; clone size: NA; D gene: NA; V gene: TRBV28; CDR3 protein: CASSWRGHEQYF; CDR3 DNA: TGTGCCAGCAGTTGGAGGGGGCACGAGCAGTACTTC
J gene: TRBJ2-2; clone size: NA; D gene: NA; V gene: TRBV5-1; CDR3 protein: CASSPGGGYTGELFF; CDR3 DNA: TGCGCCAGCAGCCCCGGTGGGGGGTACACCGGGGAGCTGTTTTTT
J gene: TRBJ1-4; clone size: once; D gene: NA; V gene: TRBV2; CDR3 protein: CASTYSGAKEKLFF; CDR3 DNA: TGTGCCAGCACATATTCGGGGGCAAAGGAAAAACTGTTTTTT
J gene: TRBJ2-7; clone size: NA; D gene: NA; V gene: TRBV6-1; CDR3 protein: CASKGGFEPYEQYF; CDR3 DNA: TGTGCCAGCAAAGGAGGGTTTGAGCCCTACGAGCAGTACTTC
J gene: TRBJ2-3; clone size: once; D gene: NA; V gene: TRBV18; CDR3 protein: CASSPRDTDTQYF; CDR3 DNA: TGTGCCAGCTCACCAAGGGACACCGATACGCAGTATTTT
J gene: TRBJ1-2; clone size: NA; D gene: NA; V gene: TRBV29-1; CDR3 protein: CSVEDIRGYGYTF; CDR3 DNA: TGCAGCGTTGAAGACATCCGGGGCTATGGCTACACCTTC
J gene: TRBJ2-3; clone size: NA; D gene: NA; V gene: TRBV15; CDR3 protein: CATSRVDGITQYF; CDR3 DNA: TGTGCCACCAGCAGAGTCGACGGGATAACGCAGTATTTT
J gene: TRBJ1-3; clone size: NA; D gene: TRBD1; V gene: TRBV28; CDR3 protein: CASRGQGFAGNTIYF; CDR3 DNA: TGTGCCAGCAGGGGACAGGGCTTCGCTGGAAACACCATATATTTT
J gene: TRBJ2-1; clone size: NA; D gene: NA; V gene: TRBV19; CDR3 protein: CASSGERSSYNEQFF; CDR3 DNA: TGTGCCAGTAGTGGAGAGAGGAGCTCCTACAATGAGCAGTTCTTC